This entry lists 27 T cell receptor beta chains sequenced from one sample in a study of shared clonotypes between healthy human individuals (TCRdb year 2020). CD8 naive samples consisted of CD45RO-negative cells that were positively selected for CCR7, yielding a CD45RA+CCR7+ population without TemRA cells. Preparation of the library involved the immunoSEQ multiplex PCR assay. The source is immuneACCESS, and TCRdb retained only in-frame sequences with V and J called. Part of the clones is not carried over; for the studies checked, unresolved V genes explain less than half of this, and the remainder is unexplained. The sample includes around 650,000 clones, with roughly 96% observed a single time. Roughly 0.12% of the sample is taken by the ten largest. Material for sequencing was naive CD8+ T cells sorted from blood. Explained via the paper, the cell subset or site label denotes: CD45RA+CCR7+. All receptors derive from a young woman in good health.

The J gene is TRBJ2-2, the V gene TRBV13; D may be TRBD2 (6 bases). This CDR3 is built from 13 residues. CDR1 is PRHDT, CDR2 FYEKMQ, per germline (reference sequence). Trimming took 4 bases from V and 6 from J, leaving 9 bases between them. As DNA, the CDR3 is TGTGCCAGCAGCTCTAGCGAGTCCGGGGAGCTGTTTTTT. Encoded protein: CASSSSESGELFF. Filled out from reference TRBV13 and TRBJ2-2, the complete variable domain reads AAGVIQSPRHLIKEKRETATLKCYPIPRHDTVYWYQQGPGQDPQFLISFYEKMQSDKGSIPDRFSAQQFSDYHSELNMSSLELGDSALYFCASSSSESGELFFGEGSRLTVL.

DNA of the CDR3: TGTGCCAGCAGCTTAGAGGGCTGGCGGAGCCACAATGAGCAGTTCTTC. Encoded protein: CASSLEGWRSHNEQFF. The rearrangement uses TRBV7-6 and TRBJ2-1; D gene ambiguous. The length of the CDR3 is 16 residues. Trimming cost V 1 base and J 5 bases, with 15 bases left between them. The germline V gene encodes CDR1 SGHVS and CDR2 FNYEAQ. Full variable domain (outside the CDR3, taken from reference TRBV7-6 and TRBJ2-1): GAGVSQSPRYKVTKRGQDVALRCDPISGHVSLYWYRQALGQGPEFLTYFNYEAQQDKSGLPNDRFSAERPEGSISTLTIQRTEQRDSAMYRCASSLEGWRSHNEQFFGPGTRLTVL.

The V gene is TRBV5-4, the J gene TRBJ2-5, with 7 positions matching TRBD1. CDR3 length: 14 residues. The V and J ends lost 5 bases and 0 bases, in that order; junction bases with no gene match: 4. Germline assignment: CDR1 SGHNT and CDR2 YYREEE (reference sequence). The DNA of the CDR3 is TGTGCCAGCAGAAAAACAGGGGACCAAGAGACCCAGTACTTC. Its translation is CASRKTGDQETQYF. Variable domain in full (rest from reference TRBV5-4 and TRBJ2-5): ETGVTQSPTHLIKTRGQQVTLRCSSQSGHNTVSWYQQALGQGPQFIFQYYREEENGRGNFPPRFSGLQFPNYSSELNVNALELDDSALYLCASRKTGDQETQYFGPGTRLLVL.

DNA for the CDR3: TGCGCCAGTCATGACAGGGGCCCCTACAATGAGCAGTTCTTC. Protein product: CASHDRGPYNEQFF. This chain joins TRBV5-1 and TRBJ2-1; 8 bases map to TRBD1. Germline V gene sequence: CDR1 SGHRS, CDR2 YFSETQ. The trim removed 8 bases at V and 2 bases at J, leaving 6 bases unmatched. The CDR3 consists of 14 residues.

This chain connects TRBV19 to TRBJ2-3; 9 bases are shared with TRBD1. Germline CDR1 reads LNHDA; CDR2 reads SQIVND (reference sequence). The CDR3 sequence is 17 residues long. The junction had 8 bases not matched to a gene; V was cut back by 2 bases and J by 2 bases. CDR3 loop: CASSIPWTGEYTDTQYF. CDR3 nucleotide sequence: TGTGCCAGTAGTATACCCTGGACAGGGGAATACACAGATACGCAGTATTTT.

The CDR3 DNA follows: TGTGCCAGCAGCCCGGTGGGGAGCGGGGCAACCTACGAGCAGTACTTC. Translated: CASSPVGSGATYEQYF. The chain joins TRBV7-9 to TRBJ2-7, with 7 nucleotides matching TRBD2. Trimming removed 5 bases from V and 2 bases from J; junction bases left unmatched: 12. Germline V gene lookup returns CDR1 SEHNR and CDR2 FQNEAQ (reference sequence). This CDR3 is 16 amino acids long.

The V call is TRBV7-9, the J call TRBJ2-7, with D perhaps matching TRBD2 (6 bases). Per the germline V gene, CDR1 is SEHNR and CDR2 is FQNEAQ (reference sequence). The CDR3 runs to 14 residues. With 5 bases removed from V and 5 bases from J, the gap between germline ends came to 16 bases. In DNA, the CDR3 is TGTGCCAGCAGCGTATCTAGCGACGCCCACGAGCAGTACTTC. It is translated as CASSVSSDAHEQYF. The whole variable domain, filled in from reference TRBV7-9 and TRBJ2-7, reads DTGVSQNPRHKITKRGQNVTFRCDPISEHNRLYWYRQTLGQGPEFLTYFQNEAQLEKSRLLSDRFSAERPKGSFSTLEIQRTEQGDSAMYLCASSVSSDAHEQYFGPGTRLTVT.

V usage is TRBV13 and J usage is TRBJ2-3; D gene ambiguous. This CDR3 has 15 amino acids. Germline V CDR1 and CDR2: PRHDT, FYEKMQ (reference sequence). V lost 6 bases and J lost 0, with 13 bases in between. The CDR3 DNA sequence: TGTGCCAGCAGGCAAACAGCGAGGAGCACAGATACGCAGTATTTT. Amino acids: CASRQTARSTDTQYF.

In DNA form, the CDR3 reads TGCGCCAGCAGTAAGGGGAACTATGGCTACACCTTC. Its protein product is CASSKGNYGYTF. V usage is TRBV10-1 and J usage is TRBJ1-2; possibly TRBD1 for D (5 bases). There are 12 residues in the CDR3. Trimming took off 5 bases at V and 2 bases at J, with 6 bases between the two ends. Germline values: CDR1 WNHNN, CDR2 SYGVQD (reference sequence).

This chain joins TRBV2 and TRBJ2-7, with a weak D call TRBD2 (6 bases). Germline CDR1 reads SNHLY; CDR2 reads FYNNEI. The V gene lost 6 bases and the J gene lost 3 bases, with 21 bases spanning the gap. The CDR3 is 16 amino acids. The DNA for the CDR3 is TGTGCCAGCAGCGCCTATGTGACTATGGAGGGCTACGAGCAGTACTTC. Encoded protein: CASSAYVTMEGYEQYF.

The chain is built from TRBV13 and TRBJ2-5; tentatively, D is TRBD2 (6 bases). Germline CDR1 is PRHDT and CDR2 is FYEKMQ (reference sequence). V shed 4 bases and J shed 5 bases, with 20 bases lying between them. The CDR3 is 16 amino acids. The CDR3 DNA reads TGTGCCAGCAGCTCCGGGGGTGGAATAAGTTCGGAGACCCAGTACTTC. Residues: CASSSGGGISSETQYF.

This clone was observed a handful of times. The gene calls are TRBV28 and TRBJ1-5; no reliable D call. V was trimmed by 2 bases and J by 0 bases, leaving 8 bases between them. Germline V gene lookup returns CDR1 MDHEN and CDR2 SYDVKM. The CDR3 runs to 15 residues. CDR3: CASSLRPTSNQPQHF. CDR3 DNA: TGTGCCAGCAGTTTAAGACCCACTAGCAATCAGCCCCAGCATTTT.

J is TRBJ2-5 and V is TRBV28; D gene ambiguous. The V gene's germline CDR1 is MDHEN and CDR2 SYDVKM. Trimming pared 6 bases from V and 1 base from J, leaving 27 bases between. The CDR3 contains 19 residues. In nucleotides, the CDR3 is TGTGCCAGCAGGTCTCGGCGACCAAGGTTCCCAGGAGTCCAAGAGACCCAGTACTTC. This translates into CASRSRRPRFPGVQETQYF.

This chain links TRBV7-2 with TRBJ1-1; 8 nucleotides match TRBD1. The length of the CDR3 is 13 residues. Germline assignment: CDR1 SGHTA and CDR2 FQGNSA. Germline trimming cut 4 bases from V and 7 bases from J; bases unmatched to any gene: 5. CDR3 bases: TGTGCCAGCAGCTCAGGGGGCCGGGGTGAAGCTTTCTTT. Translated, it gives CASSSGGRGEAFF. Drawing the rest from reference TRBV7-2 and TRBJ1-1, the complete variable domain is GAGVSQSPSNKVTEKGKDVELRCDPISGHTALYWYRQSLGQGLEFLIYFQGNSAPDKSGLPSDRFSAERTGGSVSTLTIQRTQQEDSAVYLCASSSGGRGEAFFGQGTRLTVV.

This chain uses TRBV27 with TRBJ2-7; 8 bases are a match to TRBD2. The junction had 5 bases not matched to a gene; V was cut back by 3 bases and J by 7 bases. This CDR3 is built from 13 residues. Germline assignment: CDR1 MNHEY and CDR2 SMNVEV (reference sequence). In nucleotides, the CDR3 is TGTGCCAGCAGTTTTCCGGGAGGGAGGGAGCAGTACTTC. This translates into CASSFPGGREQYF.

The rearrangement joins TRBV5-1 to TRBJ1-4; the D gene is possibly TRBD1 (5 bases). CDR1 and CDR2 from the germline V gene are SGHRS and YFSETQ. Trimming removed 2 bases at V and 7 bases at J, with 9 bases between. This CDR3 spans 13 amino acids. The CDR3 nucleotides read TGCGCCAGCAGCTTCGGGGGTAGTGAAAAACTGTTTTTT. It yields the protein CASSFGGSEKLFF. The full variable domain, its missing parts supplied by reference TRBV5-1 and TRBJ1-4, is KAGVTQTPRYLIKTRGQQVTLSCSPISGHRSVSWYQQTPGQGLQFLFEYFSETQRNKGNFPGRFSGRQFSNSRSEMNVSTLELGDSALYLCASSFGGSEKLFFGSGTQLSVL.

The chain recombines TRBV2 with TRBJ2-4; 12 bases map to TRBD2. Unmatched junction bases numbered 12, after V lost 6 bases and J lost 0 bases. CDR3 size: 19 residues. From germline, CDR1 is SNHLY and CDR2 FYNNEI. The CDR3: CASRALAGGPVIAKNIQYF. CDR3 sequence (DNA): TGTGCCAGCAGGGCGCTAGCGGGAGGGCCCGTGATAGCCAAAAACATTCAGTACTTC.

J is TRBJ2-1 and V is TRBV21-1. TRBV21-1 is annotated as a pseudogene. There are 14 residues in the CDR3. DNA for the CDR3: TGTGCCAGCAGCAAAGGACCATCCCACAATGAGCAGTTCTTC. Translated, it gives CASSKGPSHNEQFF.

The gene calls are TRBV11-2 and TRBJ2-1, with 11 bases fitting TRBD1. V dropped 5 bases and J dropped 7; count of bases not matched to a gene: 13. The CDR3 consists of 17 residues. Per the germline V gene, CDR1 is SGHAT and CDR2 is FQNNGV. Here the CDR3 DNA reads TGTGCCAGCAGCCCGGGCCGAGGACAGGGGGCGAATAATGAGCAGTTCTTC. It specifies CASSPGRGQGANNEQFF.

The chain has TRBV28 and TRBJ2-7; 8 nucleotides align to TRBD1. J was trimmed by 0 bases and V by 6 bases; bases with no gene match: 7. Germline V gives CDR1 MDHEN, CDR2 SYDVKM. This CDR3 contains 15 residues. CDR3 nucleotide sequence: TGTGCCAGCAGCGTTATGGGACAGGACTCCTACGAGCAGTACTTC. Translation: CASSVMGQDSYEQYF.

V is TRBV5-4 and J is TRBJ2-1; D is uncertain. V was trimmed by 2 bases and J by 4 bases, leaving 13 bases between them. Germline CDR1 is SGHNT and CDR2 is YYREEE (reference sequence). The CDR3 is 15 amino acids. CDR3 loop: CASSLSRHPYNEQFF. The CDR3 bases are TGTGCCAGCAGCTTAAGTAGGCACCCTTACAATGAGCAGTTCTTC.

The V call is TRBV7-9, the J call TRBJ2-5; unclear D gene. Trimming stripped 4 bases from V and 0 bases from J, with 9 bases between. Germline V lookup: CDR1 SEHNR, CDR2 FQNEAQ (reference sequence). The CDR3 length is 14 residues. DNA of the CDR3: TGTGCCAGCAGCTACGACTCCCACCAAGAGACCCAGTACTTC. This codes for CASSYDSHQETQYF.

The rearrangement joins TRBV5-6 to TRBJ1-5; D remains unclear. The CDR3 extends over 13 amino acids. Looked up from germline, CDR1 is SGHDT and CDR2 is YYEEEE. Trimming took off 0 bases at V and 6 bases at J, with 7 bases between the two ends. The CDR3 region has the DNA TGTGCCAGCAGCTTGGCCGGGGTTCAGCCCCAGCATTTT. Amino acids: CASSLAGVQPQHF.

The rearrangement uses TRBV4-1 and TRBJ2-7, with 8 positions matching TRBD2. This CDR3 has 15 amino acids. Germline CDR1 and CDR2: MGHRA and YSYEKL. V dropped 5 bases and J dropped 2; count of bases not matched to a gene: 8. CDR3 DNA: TGCGCCAGCAGCGACCCGGGACTAGGGACCTACGAGCAGTACTTC. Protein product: CASSDPGLGTYEQYF.

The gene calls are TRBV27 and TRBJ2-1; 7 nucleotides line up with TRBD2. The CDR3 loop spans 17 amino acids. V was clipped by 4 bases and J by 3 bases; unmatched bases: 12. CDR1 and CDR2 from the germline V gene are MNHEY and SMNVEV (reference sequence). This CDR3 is CASSSPLEAGLYNEQFF. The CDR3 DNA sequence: TGTGCCAGCAGTTCCCCTCTGGAAGCGGGACTCTACAATGAGCAGTTCTTC.

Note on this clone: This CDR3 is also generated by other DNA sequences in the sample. CDR3 bases: TGTGCCAGCAGTTTATCTCTCGGGACAGTCTCCTACGAGCAGTACTTC. Protein: CASSLSLGTVSYEQYF. The rearrangement joins TRBV27 to TRBJ2-7, with TRBD1 matching 7 bases. The CDR3 is 16 amino acids. V lost 0 bases, J lost 0 bases, and 5 bases stayed unmatched. Germline V gene data show CDR1 as MNHEY and CDR2 as SMNVEV (reference sequence).

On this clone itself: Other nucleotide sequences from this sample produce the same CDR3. The CDR3 DNA follows: TGTGCCAGCACCGCCCTGACAGGGGGCTATGGCTACACCTTC. This translates into CASTALTGGYGYTF. The chain couples TRBV6-5 to TRBJ1-2; 9 bases map to TRBD1. V lost 7 bases, J lost 4 bases, and 7 bases stayed unmatched. Germline CDR1 and CDR2: MNHEY and SVGAGI. This CDR3 is built from 14 residues.